Below, 10 T cell receptor beta chains from the same sample are listed, as sequenced in a study of T cell responses to AZD1222 COVID-19 vaccine. Only in-frame clones appear in the TCRdb table, and some are missing; sequencing was by immunoSEQ multiplex PCR. The sample has tens of thousands of clones, 89% seen once. Source: peripheral blood, taken on day 0 of AZD1222 vaccination. The receptors were sampled from an adult in good health.

The chain has TRBV5-1 and TRBJ1-1; no clear D gene. V was pared by 0 bases and J by 4 bases, with 10 bases between. This CDR3 comprises 14 residues. Germline loops: CDR1 SGHRS, CDR2 YFSETQ. The chain's CDR3 is CASSLEDSGTEAFF. The CDR3 bases are TGCGCCAGCAGCTTGGAGGATTCGGGCACTGAAGCTTTCTTT.

The rearrangement joins TRBV6-2 or TRBV6-3 to TRBJ2-5; possibly TRBD2 for D (7 bases). Germline V gene data show CDR1 as MNHEY and CDR2 as SVGEGT. The CDR3 is made up of 16 amino acids. V dropped 2 bases and J dropped 3 bases, with 16 bases sitting between them. The CDR3 bases are TGTGCCAGCAGTTACGCGGGGGCGCAGGGCAAAGAGACCCAGTACTTC. Translation: CASSYAGAQGKETQYF.

This chain links TRBV4-1 with TRBJ1-2, with D tentatively TRBD1 (6 bases). V was shortened by 0 bases and J by 5 bases, with 10 bases between the two germline ends. The CDR3 is 14 residues long. From germline, CDR1 is MGHRA and CDR2 YSYEKL. CDR3 nucleotides: TGCGCCAGCAGCCAAGACGGGACATCTTATGGCTACACCTTC. It specifies CASSQDGTSYGYTF.

The genes are TRBV3-1 (or the pseudogene TRBV3-2) and TRBJ2-7; 9 bases line up with TRBD2. Germline-derived CDR1 and CDR2 are LGHDT and YNNKEL (reference sequence). J was trimmed by 3 bases and V by 0 bases; bases with no gene match: 15. This CDR3 is 19 amino acids long. This chain's CDR3 is CASSQDPPRLAGIHYEQYF. The CDR3 nucleotides read TGTGCCAGCAGCCAAGATCCCCCTCGGCTAGCGGGAATCCACTACGAGCAGTACTTC.

The chain has TRBV30 and TRBJ1-5, with unresolved D. The CDR3 length is 13 residues. Trimming cost V 3 bases and J 3 bases, with 9 bases left between them. Germline CDR1 and CDR2: GTSNPN and SVGIG (reference sequence). The CDR3 DNA is TGTGCCTGGAGCTTAGACGTCAATCAGCCCCAGCATTTT. It specifies CAWSLDVNQPQHF.

The chain joins TRBV7-2 to TRBJ2-7, with D uncertain. The CDR3 runs 13 residues. V was trimmed by 3 bases and J by 2 bases, leaving 8 bases between them. CDR1 and CDR2 (germline): SGHTA, FQGNSA. The CDR3 sequence: CASSFSGPYEQYF. The CDR3 DNA reads TGTGCCAGCAGCTTTTCTGGGCCCTACGAGCAGTACTTC.

This chain uses TRBV3-1 (or the pseudogene TRBV3-2) with TRBJ2-7; TRBD2 matches at 7 bases. The CDR3 has 14 residues. CDR1 is LGHDT and CDR2 is YNNKEL in the germline V gene (reference sequence). The J segment lost 0 bases and the V segment lost 4 bases, leaving 3 bases of the junction unmatched. The CDR3 DNA reads as TGTGCCAGCAGCCCCGGGACTATCTCCTACGAGCAGTACTTC. Protein product: CASSPGTISYEQYF.

In nucleotides, the CDR3 is TGTGCCAGCAGCCAAGAATCCGACCGGGGCCTGCCCTACAATGAGCAGTTCTTC. Its protein is CASSQESDRGLPYNEQFF. The V gene is TRBV4-2, the J gene TRBJ2-1; tentatively, D is TRBD1 or TRBD2 (5 bases each). The CDR3 loop spans 18 amino acids. Germline V gives CDR1 LGHNA, CDR2 YNFKEQ. Trimming left V 0 bases short and J 2 bases short, with 17 bases between.

V usage is TRBV19 and J usage is TRBJ2-1; 9 bases map to TRBD2. With V trimmed by 6 bases and J by 4 bases, 10 bases remained unmatched. CDR3 length: 16 residues. Germline CDR1 reads LNHDA; CDR2 reads SQIVND (reference sequence). The CDR3 region is CASRPAAGGLYNEQFF. CDR3 DNA: TGTGCCAGTAGGCCCGCGGCGGGAGGGCTTTACAATGAGCAGTTCTTC.

This clone was seen only once. V is TRBV6-1 and J is TRBJ2-1; TRBD2 agrees at 8 bases. The trim removed 1 base at V and 9 bases at J, leaving 8 bases unmatched. The CDR3 extends over 15 amino acids. Germline CDR1 and CDR2: MNHNS and SASEGT. The CDR3 bases are TGTGCCAGCAGTGAAGGATTTAGCGGGAACGTTGAGCAGTTCTTC. This sequence encodes CASSEGFSGNVEQFF.